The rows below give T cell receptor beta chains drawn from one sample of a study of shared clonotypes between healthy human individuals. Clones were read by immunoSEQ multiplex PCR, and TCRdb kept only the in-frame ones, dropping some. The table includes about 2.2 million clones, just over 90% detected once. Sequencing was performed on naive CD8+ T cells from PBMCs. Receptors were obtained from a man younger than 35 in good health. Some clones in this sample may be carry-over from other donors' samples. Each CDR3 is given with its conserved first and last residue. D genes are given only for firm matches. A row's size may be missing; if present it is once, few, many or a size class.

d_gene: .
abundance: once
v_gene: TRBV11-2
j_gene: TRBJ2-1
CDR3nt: TGTGCCAGCAGCCCCCTAACCGACAATGAGCAGTTCTTC
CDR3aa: CASSPLTDNEQFF

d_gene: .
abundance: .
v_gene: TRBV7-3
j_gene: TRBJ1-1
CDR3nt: TGTGCCAGCAGCTTAATTGGGCAGTTGGAATCTGAAGCTTTCTTT
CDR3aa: CASSLIGQLESEAFF

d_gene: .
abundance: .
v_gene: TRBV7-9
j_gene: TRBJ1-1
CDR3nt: TGTGCCAGCAGCTCGGTTCTGATGAACACTGAAGCTTTCTTT
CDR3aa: CASSSVLMNTEAFF

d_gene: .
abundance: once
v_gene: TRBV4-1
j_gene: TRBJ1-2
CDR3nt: TGCGCCAGCAGCCCCCGAGAGGACCTGCTAATTTTCGGCTACACCTTC
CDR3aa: CASSPREDLLIFGYTF

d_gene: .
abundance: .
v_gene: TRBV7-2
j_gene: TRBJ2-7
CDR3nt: TGTGCCAGCAGCTTAGGCGAGGGACTTTTGACTTACGAGCAGTACTTC
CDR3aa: CASSLGEGLLTYEQYF

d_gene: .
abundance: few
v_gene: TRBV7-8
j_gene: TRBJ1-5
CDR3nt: TGTGCCAGCAGCTTAGGGAGGAACAGCAATCAGCCCCAGCATTTT
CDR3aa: CASSLGRNSNQPQHF

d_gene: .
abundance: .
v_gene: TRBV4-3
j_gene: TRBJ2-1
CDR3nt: TGCGCCAGCAGCCAAGAGAGGATGGCCCCGTCGAATGAGCAGTTCTTC
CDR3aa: CASSQERMAPSNEQFF

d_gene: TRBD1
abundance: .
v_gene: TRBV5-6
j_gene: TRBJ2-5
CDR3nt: TGTGCCAGCAGCCTCTTAGGGGGACAGGGGGCCCGGGGAGAGACCCAGTACTTC
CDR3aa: CASSLLGGQGARGETQYF

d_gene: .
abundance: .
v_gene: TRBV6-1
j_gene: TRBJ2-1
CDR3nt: TGTGCCAGCAGTCTCCGCGGAGGTAACAATGAGCAGTTCTTC
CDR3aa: CASSLRGGNNEQFF

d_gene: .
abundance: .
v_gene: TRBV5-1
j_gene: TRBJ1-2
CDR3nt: TGCGCCAGCAGCTTGAGGGACCCTCCCCACTATGGCTACACCTTC
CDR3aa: CASSLRDPPHYGYTF

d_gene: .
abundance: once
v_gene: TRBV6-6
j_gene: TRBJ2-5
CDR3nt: TGTGCCAGCAGTTACTCGAGCAGGGTAGGGGAGACCCAGTACTTC
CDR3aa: CASSYSSRVGETQYF

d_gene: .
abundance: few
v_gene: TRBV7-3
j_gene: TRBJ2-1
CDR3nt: TGTGCCAGCAGCTTAACAGGGGCGGGGAATGAGCAGTTCTTC
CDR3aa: CASSLTGAGNEQFF

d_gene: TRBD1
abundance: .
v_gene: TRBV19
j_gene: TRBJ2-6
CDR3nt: TGTGCCAGTAGTATCGAGAGGGTTGAACAGGGGGCGACTGGGGCCAACGTCCTGACTTTC
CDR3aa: CASSIERVEQGATGANVLTF

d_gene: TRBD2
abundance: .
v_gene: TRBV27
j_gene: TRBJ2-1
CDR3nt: TGTGCCAGCAGTTTCCTAACGGGACTAGCGGGAACCTCCTACAATGAGCAGTTCTTC
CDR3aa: CASSFLTGLAGTSYNEQFF

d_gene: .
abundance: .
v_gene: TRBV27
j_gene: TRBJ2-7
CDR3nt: TGTGCCAGCGGTGCCTACGAGCAGTACTTC
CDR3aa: CASGAYEQYF

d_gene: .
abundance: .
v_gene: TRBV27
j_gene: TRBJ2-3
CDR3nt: TGTGCCAGCAGTATCGGTGGGTTGGATACGCAGTATTTT
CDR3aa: CASSIGGLDTQYF

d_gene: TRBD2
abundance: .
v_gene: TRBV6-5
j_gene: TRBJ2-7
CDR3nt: TGTGCCACCGCCCTAGCGGGAGGGACCCACGAGCAGTACTTC
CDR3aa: CATALAGGTHEQYF

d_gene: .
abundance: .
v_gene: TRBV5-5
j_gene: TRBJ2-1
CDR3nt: TGTGCCAGCAGCTTGAGTCCCACGTACCTAAACAATGAGCAGTTCTTC
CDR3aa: CASSLSPTYLNNEQFF

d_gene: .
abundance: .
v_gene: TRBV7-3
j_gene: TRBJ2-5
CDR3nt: TGTGCCAGCAGCTTAGGAAGATTGGGGGGCGCGCAGGAGACCCAGTACTTC
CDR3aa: CASSLGRLGGAQETQYF

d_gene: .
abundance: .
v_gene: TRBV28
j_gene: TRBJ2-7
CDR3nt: TGTGCCAGCAGTCCCATGGATCGGGGGAACTACGAGCAGTACTTC
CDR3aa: CASSPMDRGNYEQYF

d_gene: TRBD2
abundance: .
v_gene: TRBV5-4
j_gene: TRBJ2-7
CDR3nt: TGTGCCAGCAGTTTAAAGCGGGAGTACCACGAGCAGTACTTC
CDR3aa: CASSLKREYHEQYF

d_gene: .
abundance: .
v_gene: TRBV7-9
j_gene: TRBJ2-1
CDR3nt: TGTGCCAGCAGCTTAGCGCGTGGGGGCTTTAATGAGCAGTTCTTC
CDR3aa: CASSLARGGFNEQFF

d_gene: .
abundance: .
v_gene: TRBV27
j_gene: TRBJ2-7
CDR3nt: TGTGCCAGCAGTTCACCTCGGCAGGGGATCCACGAGCAGTACTTC
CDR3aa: CASSSPRQGIHEQYF

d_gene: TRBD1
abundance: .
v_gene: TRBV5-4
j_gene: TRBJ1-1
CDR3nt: TGTGCCAGCAAATCCCCCACAGGGGGGCTATACACTGAAGCTTTCTTT
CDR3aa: CASKSPTGGLYTEAFF

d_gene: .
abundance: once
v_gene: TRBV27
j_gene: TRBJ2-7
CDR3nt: TGTGCCAGCAGTTTATCGCGGGGGCACGAGCAGTACTTC
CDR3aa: CASSLSRGHEQYF

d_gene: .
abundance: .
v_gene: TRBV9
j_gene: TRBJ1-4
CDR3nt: TGTGCCAGCAGCGTAGCTCATCAGGACGCAACTAATGAAAAACTGTTTTTT
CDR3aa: CASSVAHQDATNEKLFF

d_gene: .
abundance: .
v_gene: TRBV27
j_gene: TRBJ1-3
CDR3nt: TGTGCCAGCAGCCGGGACCGCAGCTCTGGAAACACCATATATTTT
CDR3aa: CASSRDRSSGNTIYF

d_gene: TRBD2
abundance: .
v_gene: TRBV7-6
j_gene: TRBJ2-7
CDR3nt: TGTGCCAGCAGCTTAGTTCGTAGCGGGAGATACGAGCAGTACTTC
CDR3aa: CASSLVRSGRYEQYF

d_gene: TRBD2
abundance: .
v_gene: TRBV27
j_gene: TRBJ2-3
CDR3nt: TGTGCCAGCAGCCGCGTCTGGGGTAGCGGGTATAGCACAGATACGCAGTATTTT
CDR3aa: CASSRVWGSGYSTDTQYF

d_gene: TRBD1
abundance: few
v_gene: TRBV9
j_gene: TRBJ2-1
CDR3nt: TGTGCCAGCAGCCCTTGGGACAGCTACAATGAGCAGTTCTTC
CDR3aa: CASSPWDSYNEQFF

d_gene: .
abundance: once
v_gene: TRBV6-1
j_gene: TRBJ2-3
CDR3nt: TGTGCCAGCAGTGAAGAACGTGCACCCTGGGGCACAGATACGCAGTATTTT
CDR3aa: CASSEERAPWGTDTQYF

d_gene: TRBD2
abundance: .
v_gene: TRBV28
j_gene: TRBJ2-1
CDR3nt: TGTGCCAGCAGTTTATTGGCTAGCGGGAGTGGTGAGCAGTTCTTC
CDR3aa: CASSLLASGSGEQFF

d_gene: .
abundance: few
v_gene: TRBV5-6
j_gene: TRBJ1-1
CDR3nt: TGTGCCAGCAGCTGGGGGAACACTGAAGCTTTCTTT
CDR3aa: CASSWGNTEAFF

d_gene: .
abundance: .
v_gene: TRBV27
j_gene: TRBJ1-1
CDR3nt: TGTGCCAGCTCGATCCGGTCCCCGAACACTGAAGCTTTCTTT
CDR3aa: CASSIRSPNTEAFF

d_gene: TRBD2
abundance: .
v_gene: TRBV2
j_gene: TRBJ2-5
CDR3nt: TGTGCCAGCGAAGCGGCTACTAGCGGGAGAGTCTCGGAGACCCAGTACTTC
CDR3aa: CASEAATSGRVSETQYF

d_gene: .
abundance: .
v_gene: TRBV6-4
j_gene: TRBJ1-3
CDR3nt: TGTGCCAGCAGCGGAACAGGTGGAAAAGGAAACACCATATATTTT
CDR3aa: CASSGTGGKGNTIYF

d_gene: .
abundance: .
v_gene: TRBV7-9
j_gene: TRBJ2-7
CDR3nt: TGTGCCAGCAGCCCGGGACGTCACTACGAGCAGTACTTC
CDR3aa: CASSPGRHYEQYF

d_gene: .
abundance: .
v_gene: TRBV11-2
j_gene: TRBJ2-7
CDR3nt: TGTGCCAGCAGCTGGGGTAGGGAGCAGTACTTC
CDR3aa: CASSWGREQYF

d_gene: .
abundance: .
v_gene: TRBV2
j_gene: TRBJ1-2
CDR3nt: TGTGCCAGCACCGAGGGAAATATGAACTATGGCTACACCTTC
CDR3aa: CASTEGNMNYGYTF

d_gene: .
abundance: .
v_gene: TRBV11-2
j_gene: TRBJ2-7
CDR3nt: TGTGCCAGCAGCCTAGGGGCTAGGCCTCCCTACGAGCAGTACTTC
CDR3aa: CASSLGARPPYEQYF

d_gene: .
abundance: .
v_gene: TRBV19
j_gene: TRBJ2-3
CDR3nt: TGTGCCAGTAGTAAGCTGCCGGGACTGACCCCATTGGGGGCGCAGTATTTT
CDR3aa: CASSKLPGLTPLGAQYF

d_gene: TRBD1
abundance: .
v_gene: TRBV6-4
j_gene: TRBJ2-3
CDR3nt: TGTGCCAGCAGTGACTCAGACAGGGCAGATACGCAGTATTTT
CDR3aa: CASSDSDRADTQYF

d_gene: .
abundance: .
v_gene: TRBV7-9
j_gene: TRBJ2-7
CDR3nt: TGTGCCAGCAGCCCCACCCACCGCAACTCCTACGAGCAGTACTTC
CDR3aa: CASSPTHRNSYEQYF

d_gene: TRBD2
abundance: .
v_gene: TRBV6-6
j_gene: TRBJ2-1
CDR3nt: TGTGCCAGCAGCTACCGACTAGCGGTCTACAATGAGCAGTTCTTC
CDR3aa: CASSYRLAVYNEQFF

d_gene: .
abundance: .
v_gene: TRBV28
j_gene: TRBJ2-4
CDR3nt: TGTGCCAGCAGTTCCACTCCTAGGATAGGGCGGACAAACATTCAGTACTTC
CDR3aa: CASSSTPRIGRTNIQYF

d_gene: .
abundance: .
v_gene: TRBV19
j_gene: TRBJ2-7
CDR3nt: TGTGCCAGTAGTATTGTGGGCTACGAGCAGTACTTC
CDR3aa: CASSIVGYEQYF

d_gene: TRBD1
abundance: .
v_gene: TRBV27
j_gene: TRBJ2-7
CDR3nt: TGTGCCAGCAGTCTGGACAGGGGGCGAAACGAGCAGTACTTC
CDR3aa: CASSLDRGRNEQYF